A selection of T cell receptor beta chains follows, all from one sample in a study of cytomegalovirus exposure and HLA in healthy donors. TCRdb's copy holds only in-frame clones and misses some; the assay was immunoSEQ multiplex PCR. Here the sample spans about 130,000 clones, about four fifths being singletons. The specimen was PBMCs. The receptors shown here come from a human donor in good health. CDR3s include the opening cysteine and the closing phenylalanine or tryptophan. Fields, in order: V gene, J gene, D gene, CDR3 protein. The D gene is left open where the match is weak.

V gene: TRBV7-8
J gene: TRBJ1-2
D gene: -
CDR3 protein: CASSFLSIGRGYGYTF

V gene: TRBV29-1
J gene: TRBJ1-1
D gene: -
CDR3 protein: CSVEGGTRTEAFF

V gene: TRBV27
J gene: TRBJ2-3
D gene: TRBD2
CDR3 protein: CASREGGGVTDTQYF

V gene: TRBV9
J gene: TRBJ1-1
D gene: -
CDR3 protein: CASSRAGYTEAFF

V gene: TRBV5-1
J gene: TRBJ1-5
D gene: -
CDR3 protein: CASSLRSTQPQHF

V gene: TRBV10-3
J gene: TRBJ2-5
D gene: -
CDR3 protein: CASRRGHQETQYF

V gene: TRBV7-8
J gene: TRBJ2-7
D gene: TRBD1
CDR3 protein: CASSLVEGTATYEQYF

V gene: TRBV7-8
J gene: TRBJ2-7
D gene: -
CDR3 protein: CASSLSSSSEQYF

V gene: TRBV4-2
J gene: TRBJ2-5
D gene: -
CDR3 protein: CASSQGGETQYF

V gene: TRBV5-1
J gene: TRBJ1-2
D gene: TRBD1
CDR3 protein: CASSLLTGENYGYTF

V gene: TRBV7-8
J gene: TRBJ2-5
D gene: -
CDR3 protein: CASSSASRQYF

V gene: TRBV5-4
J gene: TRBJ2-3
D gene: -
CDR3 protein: CASSFGGAFSDTQYF

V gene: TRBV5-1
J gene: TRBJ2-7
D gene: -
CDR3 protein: CASSASSYEQYF

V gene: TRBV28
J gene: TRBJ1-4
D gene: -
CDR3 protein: CASSKWGGATIATNEKLFF

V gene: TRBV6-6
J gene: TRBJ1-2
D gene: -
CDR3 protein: CASSYDSYGYTF

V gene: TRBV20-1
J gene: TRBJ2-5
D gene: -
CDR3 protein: CSADRQETQYF

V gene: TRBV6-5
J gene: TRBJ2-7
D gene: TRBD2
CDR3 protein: CASTTTGGGEQYF

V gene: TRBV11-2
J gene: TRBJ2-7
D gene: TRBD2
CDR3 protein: CASSLVPGGAYEQYF

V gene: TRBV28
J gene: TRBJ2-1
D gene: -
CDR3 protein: CASSPPLGGSSYNEQFF

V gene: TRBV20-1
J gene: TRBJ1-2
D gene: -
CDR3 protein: CSASTPPGYTF

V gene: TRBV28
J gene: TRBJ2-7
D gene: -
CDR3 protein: CASSLWGTASYEQYF

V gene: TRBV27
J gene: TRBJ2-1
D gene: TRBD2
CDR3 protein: CASSSPTSAPYNEQFF

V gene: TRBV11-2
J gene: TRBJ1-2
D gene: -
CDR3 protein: CASNPTRDYGYTF

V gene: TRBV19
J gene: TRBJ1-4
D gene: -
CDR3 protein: CASSIGQNEKLFF

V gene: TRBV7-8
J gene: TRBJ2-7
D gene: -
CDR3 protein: CASSLARLRSYEQYF

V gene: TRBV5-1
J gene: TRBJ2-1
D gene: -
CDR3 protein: CASSFKPGTSHYNEQFF

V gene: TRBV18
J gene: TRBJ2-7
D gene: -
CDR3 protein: CASSPPGGSEQYF

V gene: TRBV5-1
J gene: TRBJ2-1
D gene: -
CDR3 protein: CASSTDSYNEQFF

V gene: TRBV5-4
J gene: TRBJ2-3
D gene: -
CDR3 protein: CASSLKLSGRDTDTQYF

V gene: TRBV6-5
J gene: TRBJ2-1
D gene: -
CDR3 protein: CASSDLKAGYEQFF

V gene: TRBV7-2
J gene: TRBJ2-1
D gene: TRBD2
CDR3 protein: CASSIAVAGYNEQFF

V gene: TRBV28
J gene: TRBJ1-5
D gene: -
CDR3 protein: CASSLIWSPRRQVLQPQHF

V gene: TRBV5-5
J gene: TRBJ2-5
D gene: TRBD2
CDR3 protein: CASSETSGKETQYF

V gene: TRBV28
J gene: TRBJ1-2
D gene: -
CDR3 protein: CASSLLQLPNGYTF

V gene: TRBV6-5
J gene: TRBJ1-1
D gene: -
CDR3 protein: CASSGGTEAFF